At least ten counts were recorded for the clone carrying this TCR beta chain. Its matching antigen is unknown. The read ends 3 residues before the CDR3 terminus; that terminus is restored from the germline J gene. This sample was taken from a study of T cell clonality in common variable immunodeficiency. CDR3 size: 14 residues. V gave up 1 base and J gave up 3 bases, with 10 bases separating them. The germline V gene has CDR1 DFQATT and CDR2 SNEGSKA (reference sequence). Both groups were predominantly of Caucasian heritage. Study outcomes and limitations: In common variable immunodeficiency, TCR beta chains reportedly carried fewer deletions and N-nucleotide insertions.

Libraries were prepared by immunoSEQ multiplex PCR; TCRdb keeps only in-frame clonotypes and omits some of them. The data list about 26,000 clones, none observed once; 24% falls to the top ten. Material: peripheral blood mononuclear cells. The receptor was isolated from a human donor with common variable immunodeficiency. The V call is TRBV20-1, the J call TRBJ1-5; maybe TRBD1 (5 bases). The CDR3 DNA, read in part, is TGCAGTGCTAGAGGAGGGGTTATCAATCAGCCC. Protein: CSARGGVINQP. The full CDR3 protein reads CSARGGVINQPQHF.